One sample yielded the 22 T cell receptor beta chains listed below, sequenced in a study of T cell responses to AZD1222 COVID-19 vaccine. Clones were sequenced by immunoSEQ multiplex PCR, and TCRdb holds only the in-frame ones, with some missing. The table lists some 120,000 clones, 88% of them singletons. The sequences come from peripheral blood, collected on day 0 of MenACWY control vaccination. The source is an adult in good health.

The CDR3 nucleotides are TGTGCCAGCCGGAGTGTGTCGGGGTGGCAGCCCCAGCATTTT. It yields the protein CASRSVSGWQPQHF. This rearrangement joins TRBV6-5 to TRBJ1-5; D is undetermined. Germline V gene data show CDR1 as MNHEY and CDR2 as SVGAGI. The CDR3 is 14 residues long. V lost 8 bases, J lost 7 bases, and 18 bases lay in between.

This rearrangement joins TRBV5-1 to TRBJ2-3; a possible D gene is TRBD1 (6 bases). Germline V lookup: CDR1 SGHRS, CDR2 YFSETQ. The CDR3 has 15 amino acids. With 4 bases removed from V and 3 bases from J, the gap between germline ends came to 15 bases. The CDR3 is CASSPRVTGTDTQYF. The CDR3 nucleotides are TGCGCCAGCAGCCCCCGGGTCACAGGGACAGATACGCAGTATTTT.

This sequence joins TRBV19 and TRBJ1-1; D ambiguous. In germline, CDR1 is LNHDA, CDR2 SQIVND (reference sequence). This CDR3 is 15 amino acids long. Trimming stripped 0 bases from V and 0 bases from J, with 8 bases between. The CDR3 spells CASSIEGIMNTEAFF. The CDR3 bases are TGTGCCAGTAGTATAGAGGGGATCATGAACACTGAAGCTTTCTTT.

The chain links TRBV11-2 to TRBJ2-5; TRBD2 matches at 9 bases. V was pared by 1 base and J by 3 bases, with 3 bases of the junction left unmatched. The CDR3 has 15 amino acids. From germline, CDR1 is SGHAT and CDR2 FQNNGV. The chain's CDR3 is CASSLGPSGKETQYF. The DNA of the CDR3 is TGTGCCAGCAGCTTAGGACCTAGCGGGAAAGAGACCCAGTACTTC.

This rearrangement joins TRBV28 to TRBJ2-2, with 8 bases identical to TRBD1. Looked up from germline, CDR1 is MDHEN and CDR2 is SYDVKM. V shed 5 bases, J shed 4 bases, and the junction held 6 bases outside the gene matches. The CDR3 spans 15 residues. As DNA, the CDR3 is TGTGCCAGCAGTACGGGACAGGTTGGCACCGGGGAGCTGTTTTTT. Translated: CASSTGQVGTGELFF.

This sequence joins TRBV4-1 and TRBJ2-7, with 7 bases fitting TRBD2. The CDR3 runs to 13 residues. Trimming took 4 bases from V and 9 from J; bases not matched to a gene: 9. Germline loops: CDR1 MGHRA, CDR2 YSYEKL. The chain's CDR3 is CASSPRLASAQYF. DNA for the CDR3: TGCGCCAGCAGCCCGAGACTAGCCTCCGCGCAGTACTTC.

V and J are TRBV7-3 and TRBJ2-5; 10 nucleotides agree with TRBD1. With V trimmed by 5 bases and J by 6 bases, 9 bases remained unmatched. The CDR3 extends over 15 amino acids. Germline values: CDR1 SGHTA, CDR2 FQGTGA. CDR3 sequence (DNA): TGTGCCAGCAGCCCGGGGACAGGGGTTTCACAGACCCAGTACTTC. Protein sequence: CASSPGTGVSQTQYF.

The gene calls are TRBV28 and TRBJ2-7, with D possibly matching TRBD2 (6 bases). Trimming removed 5 bases from V and 5 bases from J, with 19 bases in between. CDR1 and CDR2 (germline): MDHEN, SYDVKM. This CDR3 spans 15 amino acids. CDR3: CASSPSGSIRDEQYF. As DNA, the CDR3 is TGTGCCAGCAGTCCCTCCGGGAGCATAAGGGACGAGCAGTACTTC.

This clone has only one observation. The genes are TRBV5-1 and TRBJ1-1, with D uncertain. The CDR3 length is 15 residues. Trimming shortened V by 1 base and J by 1 base, and 11 bases separated the two germline ends. Germline loops: CDR1 SGHRS, CDR2 YFSETQ. CDR3 amino acids: CASSLLAGWNTEAFF. In DNA, the CDR3 is TGCGCCAGCAGCTTGCTAGCGGGATGGAACACTGAAGCTTTCTTT.

J is TRBJ1-3 and V is TRBV4-1, with D perhaps TRBD1 (5 bases). CDR3 size: 18 residues. Per germline, CDR1 MGHRA and CDR2 YSYEKL. V was pared by 2 bases and J by 8 bases, with 25 bases between. DNA for the CDR3: TGCGCCAGCAGCCAACCACGGGGCACCACCGGCCTCCGTGACACCATATATTTT. Translated, it gives CASSQPRGTTGLRDTIYF.

The V call is TRBV7-9, the J call TRBJ2-5, with D perhaps TRBD2 (6 bases). V lost 5 bases to trimming and J lost 2 bases, with 18 bases between them. Germline V gene sequence: CDR1 SEHNR, CDR2 FQNEAQ (reference sequence). The CDR3 has 16 amino acids. CDR3 in amino acids: CASSLGAGWGQETQYF. DNA for the CDR3: TGTGCCAGCAGCCTCGGCGCGGGGTGGGGGCAAGAGACCCAGTACTTC.

This chain joins TRBV4-1 and TRBJ2-4; 8 nucleotides agree with TRBD2. The CDR3 length is 16 residues. CDR1 and CDR2 from the germline V gene are MGHRA and YSYEKL. The V gene end was trimmed by 2 bases and the J gene end by 3 bases; junction bases not matched to a gene: 6. The CDR3: CASSQNSGSGKNIQYF. Here the CDR3 DNA reads TGCGCCAGCAGCCAAAACAGCGGGAGTGGCAAAAACATTCAGTACTTC.

V gene TRBV18 combines with J gene TRBJ1-2; a weak D match, TRBD1 (6 bases). From germline, CDR1 is KGHSH and CDR2 LQKENI. This CDR3 contains 13 residues. The germline V and J ends were trimmed by 3 bases and 6 bases, with 11 bases remaining between them. DNA for the CDR3: TGTGCCAGCTCACCGGCGGGGGGCGATGGCTACACCTTC. Residues: CASSPAGGDGYTF.

This sequence joins TRBV5-1 and TRBJ1-6; D is uncertain. Per the germline V gene, CDR1 is SGHRS and CDR2 is YFSETQ. With 4 bases removed from V and 4 bases from J, the gap between germline ends came to 9 bases. This CDR3 is 14 amino acids long. CDR3 bases: TGCGCCAGCAGCACGGACGGTTATAATTCACCCCTCCACTTT. It codes for CASSTDGYNSPLHF.

The rearrangement uses TRBV7-9 and TRBJ2-3, with D perhaps matching TRBD1 (6 bases). This CDR3 contains 15 residues. Germline loops: CDR1 SEHNR, CDR2 FQNEAQ (reference sequence). Trimming removed 5 bases from V and 6 bases from J, with 18 bases in between. The CDR3 bases are TGTGCCAGCAGCCACTTTCCCCAGGGGCAGGATACGCAGTATTTT. It yields the protein CASSHFPQGQDTQYF. Looking up the rest from reference TRBV7-9 and TRBJ2-3 gives the full variable domain: DTGVSQNPRHKITKRGQNVTFRCDPISEHNRLYWYRQTLGQGPEFLTYFQNEAQLEKSRLLSDRFSAERPKGSFSTLEIQRTEQGDSAMYLCASSHFPQGQDTQYFGPGTRLTVL.

The sample holds one count of this clone. The V call is TRBV30, the J call TRBJ1-1, with D maybe TRBD1 (5 bases). The CDR3 sequence is 13 residues long. Trimming pared 5 bases from V and 3 bases from J, leaving 13 bases between. Germline-derived CDR1 and CDR2 are GTSNPN and SVGIG (reference sequence). CDR3 coding DNA: TGTGCCTGGCAAGAGGCGGGGCACACTGAAGCTTTCTTT. Amino acid sequence: CAWQEAGHTEAFF.

The J gene is TRBJ2-1, the V gene TRBV7-9; D perhaps matches TRBD2 (5 bases). This CDR3 spans 11 amino acids. V was cut by 8 bases and J by 7 bases, with 9 bases left in between. The germline CDR1 and CDR2 sequences are SEHNR and FQNEAQ (reference sequence). The DNA for the CDR3 is TGTGCCAGCGGAAGGGAGAATGAGCAGTTCTTC. The encoded protein is CASGRENEQFF.

The CDR3 nucleotides are TGTGCCAGCAGCCATAGCGGGGTAACCTACGAGCAGTACTTC. It translates to CASSHSGVTYEQYF. The chain uses TRBV14 and TRBJ2-7, with TRBD2 identical over 8 bases. This CDR3 has 14 residues. V lost 3 bases and J lost 2; bases outside the gene matches: 3. Germline CDR1 SGHDN, CDR2 FVKESK.

The V call is TRBV7-2, the J call TRBJ2-7, with unresolved D. V shed 5 bases and J shed 3 bases, with 11 bases lying between them. Germline V gene lookup returns CDR1 SGHTA and CDR2 FQGNSA. This CDR3 comprises 13 residues. The CDR3 DNA sequence: TGTGCCAGCAGCGTAGATCCCCTCTACGAGCAGTACTTC. Amino acid sequence: CASSVDPLYEQYF. Drawing the rest from reference TRBV7-2 and TRBJ2-7, the complete variable domain is GAGVSQSPSNKVTEKGKDVELRCDPISGHTALYWYRQSLGQGLEFLIYFQGNSAPDKSGLPSDRFSAERTGGSVSTLTIQRTQQEDSAVYLCASSVDPLYEQYFGPGTRLTVT.

This clone turned up a few times. CDR3 residues: CASSSGRTTYEQYF. The CDR3 DNA sequence: TGTGCCAGCAGCTCGGGACGGACTACCTACGAGCAGTACTTC. V usage is TRBV2 and J usage is TRBJ2-7, with a weak D call TRBD2 (6 bases). From germline, CDR1 is SNHLY and CDR2 FYNNEI. V lost 6 bases and J lost 2, with 14 bases in between. The CDR3 has 14 residues.

This chain links TRBV28 with TRBJ2-7, with TRBD1 identical over 8 bases. The CDR3 has 17 residues. Germline V gives CDR1 MDHEN, CDR2 SYDVKM. Losses at the gene ends were 3 bases for V and 0 bases for J; bases not matched to a gene: 10. The CDR3, as DNA: TGTGCCAGCAGTTTTCTCCCCTCAGGGGGCCTCTCCTACGAGCAGTACTTC. Encoded protein: CASSFLPSGGLSYEQYF.

This rearrangement joins TRBV9 to TRBJ2-1, with TRBD2 matching over 9 bases. J was trimmed by 2 bases and V by 2 bases; bases with no gene match: 2. This CDR3 region has 15 residues. Germline V lookup: CDR1 SGDLS, CDR2 YYNGEE. CDR3 sequence: CASSVGTSTYNEQFF. CDR3 sequence (DNA): TGTGCCAGCAGCGTCGGGACTAGCACCTACAATGAGCAGTTCTTC.